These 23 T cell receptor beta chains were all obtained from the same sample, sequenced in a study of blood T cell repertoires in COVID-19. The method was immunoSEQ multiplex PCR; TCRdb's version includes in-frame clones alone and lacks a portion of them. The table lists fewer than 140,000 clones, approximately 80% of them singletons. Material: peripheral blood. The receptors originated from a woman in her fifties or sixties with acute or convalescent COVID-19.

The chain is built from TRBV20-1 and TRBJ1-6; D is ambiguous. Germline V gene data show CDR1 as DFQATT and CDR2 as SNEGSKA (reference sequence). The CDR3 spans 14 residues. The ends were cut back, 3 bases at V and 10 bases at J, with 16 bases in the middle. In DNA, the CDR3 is TGCAGTGCTAGTGCGCTTTTTGGGCGCTCACCCCTCCACTTT. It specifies CSASALFGRSPLHF.

The DNA for the CDR3 is TGTGCCAGCAGACCGACAGGGCCCTACGAGCAGTACTTC. It yields the protein CASRPTGPYEQYF. The V and J genes are TRBV27 and TRBJ2-7; 7 bases line up with TRBD1. The V gene's germline CDR1 is MNHEY and CDR2 SMNVEV (reference sequence). The CDR3 contains 13 residues. J gave up 2 bases and V 6 bases, and 4 bases lay outside the gene matches.

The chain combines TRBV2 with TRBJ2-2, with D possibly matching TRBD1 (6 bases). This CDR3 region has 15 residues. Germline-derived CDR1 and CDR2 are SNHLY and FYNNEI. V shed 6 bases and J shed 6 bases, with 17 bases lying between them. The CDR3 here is CASSSTPGAAGELFF. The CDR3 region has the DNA TGTGCCAGCAGCAGCACTCCAGGGGCGGCCGGGGAGCTGTTTTTT.

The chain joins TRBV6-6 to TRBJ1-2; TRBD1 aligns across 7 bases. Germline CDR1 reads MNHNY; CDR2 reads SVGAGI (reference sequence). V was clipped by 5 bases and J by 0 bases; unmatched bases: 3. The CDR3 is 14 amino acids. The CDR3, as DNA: TGTGCCAGCAGTACCCAGGGGGCTAACTATGGCTACACCTTC. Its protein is CASSTQGANYGYTF.

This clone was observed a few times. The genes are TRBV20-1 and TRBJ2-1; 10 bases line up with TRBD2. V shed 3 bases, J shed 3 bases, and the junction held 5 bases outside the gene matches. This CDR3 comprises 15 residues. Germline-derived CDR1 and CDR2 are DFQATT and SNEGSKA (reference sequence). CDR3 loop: CSASIAGGGYNEQFF. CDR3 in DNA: TGCAGTGCTAGTATAGCGGGAGGAGGCTACAATGAGCAGTTCTTC.

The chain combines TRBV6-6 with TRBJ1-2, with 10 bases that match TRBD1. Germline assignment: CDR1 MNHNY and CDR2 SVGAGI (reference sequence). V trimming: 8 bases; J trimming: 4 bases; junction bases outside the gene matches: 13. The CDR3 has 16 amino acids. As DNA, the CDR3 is TGTGCCAGCGGCGGGGACAGGGGACGCCGGGGCTATGGCTACACCTTC. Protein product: CASGGDRGRRGYGYTF.

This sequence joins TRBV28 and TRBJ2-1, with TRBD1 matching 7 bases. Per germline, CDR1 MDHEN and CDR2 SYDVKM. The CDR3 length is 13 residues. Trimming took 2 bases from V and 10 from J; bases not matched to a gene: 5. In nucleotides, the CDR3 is TGTGCCAGCAGTTTAGGCGGCAGGGGGGAGCAGTTCTTC. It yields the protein CASSLGGRGEQFF.

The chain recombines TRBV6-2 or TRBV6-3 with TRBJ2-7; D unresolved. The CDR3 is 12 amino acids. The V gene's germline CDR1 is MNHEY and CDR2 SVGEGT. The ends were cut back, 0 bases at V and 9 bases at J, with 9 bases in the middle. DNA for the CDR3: TGTGCCAGCAGTTACTCGAGGTCCGGGCAGTACTTC. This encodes CASSYSRSGQYF.

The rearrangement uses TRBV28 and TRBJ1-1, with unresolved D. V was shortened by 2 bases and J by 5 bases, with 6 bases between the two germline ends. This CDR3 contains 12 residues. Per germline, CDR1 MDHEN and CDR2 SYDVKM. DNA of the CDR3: TGTGCCAGCAGTTTACAGTTAACTGAAGCTTTCTTT. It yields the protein CASSLQLTEAFF.

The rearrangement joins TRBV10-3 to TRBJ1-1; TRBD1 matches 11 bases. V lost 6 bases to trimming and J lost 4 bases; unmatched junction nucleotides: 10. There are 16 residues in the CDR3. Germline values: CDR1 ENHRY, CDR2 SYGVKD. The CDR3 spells CAISEPGQGASTEAFF. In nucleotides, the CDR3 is TGTGCCATCAGCGAACCCGGACAGGGGGCTTCCACTGAAGCTTTCTTT.

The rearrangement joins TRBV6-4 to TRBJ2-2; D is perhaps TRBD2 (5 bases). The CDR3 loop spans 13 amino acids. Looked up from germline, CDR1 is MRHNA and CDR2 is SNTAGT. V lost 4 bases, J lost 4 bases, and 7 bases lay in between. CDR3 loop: CASSASSTGELFF. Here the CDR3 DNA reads TGTGCCAGCAGTGCTAGCAGCACCGGGGAGCTGTTTTTT.

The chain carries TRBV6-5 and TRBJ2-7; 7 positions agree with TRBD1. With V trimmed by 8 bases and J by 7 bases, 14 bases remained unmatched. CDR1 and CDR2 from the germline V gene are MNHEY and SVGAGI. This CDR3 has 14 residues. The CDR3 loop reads CASGSGTASREQYF. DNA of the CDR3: TGTGCCAGCGGGTCCGGGACAGCATCCCGGGAGCAGTACTTC.

The CDR3 reads CSVKGTGDTEAFF. The CDR3 DNA is TGCAGCGTCAAAGGGACAGGGGACACTGAAGCTTTCTTT. The chain couples TRBV29-1 to TRBJ1-1; 10 bases line up with TRBD1. There are 13 residues in the CDR3. Germline V gene lookup returns CDR1 SQVTM and CDR2 ANQGSEA. J was trimmed by 3 bases and V by 6 bases; bases with no gene match: 4. Variable domain in full (rest from reference TRBV29-1 and TRBJ1-1): SAVISQKPSRDICQRGTSLTIQCQVDSQVTMMFWYRQQPGQSLTLIATANQGSEATYESGFVIDKFPISRPNLTFSTLTVSNMSPEDSSIYLCSVKGTGDTEAFFGQGTRLTVV.

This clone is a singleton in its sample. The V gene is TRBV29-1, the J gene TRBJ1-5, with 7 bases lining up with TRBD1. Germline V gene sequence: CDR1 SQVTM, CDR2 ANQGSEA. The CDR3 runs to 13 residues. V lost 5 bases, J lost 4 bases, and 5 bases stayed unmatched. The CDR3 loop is CSVKTGRNQPQHF. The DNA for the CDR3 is TGCAGCGTTAAGACAGGGCGGAATCAGCCCCAGCATTTT.

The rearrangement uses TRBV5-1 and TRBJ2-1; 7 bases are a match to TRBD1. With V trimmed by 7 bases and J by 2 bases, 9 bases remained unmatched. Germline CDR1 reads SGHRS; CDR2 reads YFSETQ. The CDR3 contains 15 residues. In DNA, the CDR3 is TGCGCCAGCCACCGGGACAGTTCGGCCTACAATGAGCAGTTCTTC. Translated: CASHRDSSAYNEQFF.

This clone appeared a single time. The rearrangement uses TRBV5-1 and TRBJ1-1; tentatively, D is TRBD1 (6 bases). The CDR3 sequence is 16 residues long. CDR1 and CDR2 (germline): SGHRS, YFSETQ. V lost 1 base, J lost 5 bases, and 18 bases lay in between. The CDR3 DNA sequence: TGCGCCAGCAGCTTGAGGGCCGGGGGGCTCGGGACTGAAGCTTTCTTT. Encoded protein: CASSLRAGGLGTEAFF.

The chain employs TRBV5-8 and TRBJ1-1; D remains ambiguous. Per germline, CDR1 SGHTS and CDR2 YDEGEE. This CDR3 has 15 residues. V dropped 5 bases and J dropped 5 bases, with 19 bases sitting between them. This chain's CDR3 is CASRFIGLGATEAFF. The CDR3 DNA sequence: TGTGCCAGCAGATTTATCGGCCTCGGAGCTACTGAAGCTTTCTTT.

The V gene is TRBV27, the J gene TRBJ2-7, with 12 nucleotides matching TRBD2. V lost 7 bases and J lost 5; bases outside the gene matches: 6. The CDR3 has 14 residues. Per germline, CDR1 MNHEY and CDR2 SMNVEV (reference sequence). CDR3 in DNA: TGTGCCAGCACCTTGACTAGCGGGAGCCACGAGCAGTACTTC. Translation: CASTLTSGSHEQYF.

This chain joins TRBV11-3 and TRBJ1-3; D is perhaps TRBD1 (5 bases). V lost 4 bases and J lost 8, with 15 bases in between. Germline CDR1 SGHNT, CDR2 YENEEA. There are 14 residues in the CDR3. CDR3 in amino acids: CASSSGGIVDTIYF. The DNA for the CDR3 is TGTGCCAGCAGCTCGGGGGGGATCGTGGACACCATATATTTT.

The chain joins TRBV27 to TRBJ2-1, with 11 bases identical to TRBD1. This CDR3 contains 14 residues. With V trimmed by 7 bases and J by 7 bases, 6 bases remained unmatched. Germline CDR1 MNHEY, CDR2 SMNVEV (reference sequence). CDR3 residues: CASKLRDRGNEQFF. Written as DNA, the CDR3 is TGTGCCAGCAAACTCAGGGACAGGGGGAATGAGCAGTTCTTC.

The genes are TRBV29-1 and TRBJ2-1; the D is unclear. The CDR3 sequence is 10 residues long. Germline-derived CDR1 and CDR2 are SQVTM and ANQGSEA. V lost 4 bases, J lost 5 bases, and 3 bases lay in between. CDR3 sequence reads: CSVANNEQFF. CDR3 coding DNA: TGCAGCGTTGCTAACAATGAGCAGTTCTTC.

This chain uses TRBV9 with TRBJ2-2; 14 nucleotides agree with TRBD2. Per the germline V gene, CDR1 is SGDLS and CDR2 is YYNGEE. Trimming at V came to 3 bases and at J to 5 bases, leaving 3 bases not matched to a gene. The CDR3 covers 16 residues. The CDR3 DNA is TGTGCCAGCAGCGAGAGACTAGCGGGGGGGACCGGGGAGCTGTTTTTT. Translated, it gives CASSERLAGGTGELFF.

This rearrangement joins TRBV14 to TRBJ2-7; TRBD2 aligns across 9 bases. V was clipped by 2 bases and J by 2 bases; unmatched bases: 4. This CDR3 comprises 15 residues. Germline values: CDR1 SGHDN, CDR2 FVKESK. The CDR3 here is CASSQKRGDPYEQYF. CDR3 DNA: TGTGCCAGCAGCCAAAAGCGGGGGGACCCCTACGAGCAGTACTTC.